One and the same sample provided the 32 T cell receptor beta chains below, sequenced in a study of blood T cell repertoires in COVID-19. Some clones are missing from TCRdb's copy, which holds only in-frame ones; the method was immunoSEQ multiplex PCR. Here the sample spans around 99,000 clones, around 90% being singletons. Sample: peripheral blood. The receptor source for this set is a human donor in a cohort sampled during active COVID-19.

This clone occurred once. The V gene is TRBV5-6, the J gene TRBJ2-3; 8 nucleotides line up with TRBD2. Germline CDR1 reads SGHDT; CDR2 reads YYEEEE. The V gene end was trimmed by 2 bases and the J gene end by 5 bases; junction bases not matched to a gene: 4. The CDR3 spans 14 residues. CDR3 coding DNA: TGTGCCAGCAGCTTAGGACTAGCAGGAGATACGCAGTATTTT. The encoded protein is CASSLGLAGDTQYF. Full variable domain (missing parts from reference TRBV5-6 and TRBJ2-3): DAGVTQSPTHLIKTRGQQVTLRCSPKSGHDTVSWYQQALGQGPQFIFQYYEEEERQRGNFPDRFSGHQFPNYSSELNVNALLLGDSALYLCASSLGLAGDTQYFGPGTRLTVL.

The rearrangement joins TRBV4-1 to TRBJ1-5; 7 bases are shared with TRBD1. V lost 5 bases to trimming and J lost 6 bases; unmatched junction nucleotides: 13. Germline V gene sequence: CDR1 MGHRA, CDR2 YSYEKL. The CDR3 extends over 16 amino acids. The CDR3 nucleotides are TGCGCCAGCAGCTCTCCAGAACAGGGGAAGAGTCAGCCCCAGCATTTT. Its protein is CASSSPEQGKSQPQHF.

The chain is built from TRBV2 and TRBJ1-1, with a tentative D call TRBD1 (6 bases). This CDR3 spans 15 amino acids. Trimming took off 2 bases at V and 1 base at J, with 11 bases between the two ends. Germline lookup yields CDR1 SNHLY and CDR2 FYNNEI. The CDR3, as DNA: TGTGCCAGCAGTGAAACCGGGACACAGAACACTGAAGCTTTCTTT. Translated: CASSETGTQNTEAFF. Supplemented by reference TRBV2 and TRBJ1-1, the full variable domain reads EPEVTQTPSHQVTQMGQEVILRCVPISNHLYFYWYRQILGQKVEFLVSFYNNEISEKSEIFDDQFSVERPDGSNFTLKIRSTKLEDSAMYFCASSETGTQNTEAFFGQGTRLTVV.

The J gene is TRBJ2-4, the V gene TRBV24-1, with 7 bases fitting TRBD2. V trimming: 9 bases; J trimming: 7 bases; junction bases outside the gene matches: 8. Germline CDR1 reads KGHDR; CDR2 reads SFDVKD. The CDR3 consists of 13 residues. CDR3 bases: TGTGCCACCGATGCAGGGAGGGGTAACATTCAGTACTTC. It codes for CATDAGRGNIQYF.

The rearrangement joins TRBV5-1 to TRBJ2-7, with TRBD1 matching over 11 bases. The CDR3 consists of 15 residues. The germline gives CDR1 SGHRS, CDR2 YFSETQ. With 4 bases clipped from V and 0 bases from J, the junction kept 3 bases outside the gene matches. The CDR3 nucleotides read TGCGCCAGCAGCAGGGGACAGGGGGTCTCCTACGAGCAGTACTTC. It yields the protein CASSRGQGVSYEQYF. Full variable domain (remainder filled in from reference TRBV5-1 and TRBJ2-7): KAGVTQTPRYLIKTRGQQVTLSCSPISGHRSVSWYQQTPGQGLQFLFEYFSETQRNKGNFPGRFSGRQFSNSRSEMNVSTLELGDSALYLCASSRGQGVSYEQYFGPGTRLTVT.

In this sample, this clone turned up a few times. The gene calls are TRBV6-4 and TRBJ2-3, with 9 bases lining up with TRBD2. The ends lost 0 bases at V and 1 base at J; junction bases unmatched: 5. Germline assignment: CDR1 MRHNA and CDR2 SNTAGT. The CDR3 spans 17 residues. CDR3 sequence reads: CASSDSGGGAGTDTQYF. CDR3 sequence (DNA): TGTGCCAGCAGTGACTCAGGCGGGGGGGCCGGCACAGATACGCAGTATTTT.

The chain carries TRBV18 and TRBJ1-1, with 7 bases lining up with TRBD1. CDR3 length: 14 residues. The V and J ends lost 3 bases and 5 bases, in that order; junction bases with no gene match: 6. Germline V gene sequence: CDR1 KGHSH, CDR2 LQKENI. Written as DNA, the CDR3 is TGTGCCAGCTCACCCAGGGGGTCGAGTACTGAAGCTTTCTTT. This translates into CASSPRGSSTEAFF.

This clone was seen a single time. This chain joins TRBV29-1 and TRBJ2-1; D is perhaps TRBD1 (6 bases). V was pared by 3 bases and J by 4 bases, with 10 bases between. CDR3 length: 13 amino acids. The germline V gene has CDR1 SQVTM and CDR2 ANQGSEA. Here the CDR3 reads CSVDGGLYNEQFF. The CDR3 DNA sequence: TGCAGCGTTGATGGGGGCCTATACAATGAGCAGTTCTTC.

The chain couples TRBV18 to TRBJ2-1; TRBD2 matches at 7 bases. Germline CDR1 and CDR2: KGHSH and LQKENI. V gave up 5 bases and J gave up 6 bases; unmatched junction bases: 4. The CDR3 is 13 residues long. CDR3 sequence reads: CASSETSSNEQFF. In nucleotides, the CDR3 is TGTGCCAGCTCAGAGACTAGCAGCAATGAGCAGTTCTTC.

This clone was counted a few times. V gene TRBV27 combines with J gene TRBJ1-6; TRBD1 agrees at 9 bases. The germline CDR1 and CDR2 sequences are MNHEY and SMNVEV (reference sequence). This CDR3 contains 17 residues. J gave up 7 bases and V 5 bases, and 12 bases lay outside the gene matches. DNA of the CDR3: TGTGCCAGCAGTGCCCCTTCCGGGACAGGGTTAAATTCACCCCTCCACTTT. Its translation: CASSAPSGTGLNSPLHF.

J is TRBJ2-3 and V is TRBV6-2 or TRBV6-3; the match to TRBD1 covers 9 bases. The J segment lost 5 bases and the V segment lost 2 bases, leaving 8 bases of the junction unmatched. The CDR3 runs 16 residues. CDR1 is MNHEY and CDR2 is SVGEGT in the germline V gene. Written as DNA, the CDR3 is TGTGCCAGCAGTTACATCCGGGACAGGGTGTTAGATACGCAGTATTTT. Protein: CASSYIRDRVLDTQYF.

Only a few counts were recorded for this clone. The chain employs TRBV9 and TRBJ1-1; D possibly corresponds to TRBD1 (6 bases). Germline CDR1 is SGDLS and CDR2 is YYNGEE. The CDR3 extends over 13 amino acids. Between the trimmed V and J ends, which lost 4 bases and 3 bases, there was a span of 10 bases. CDR3 residues: CASSLDSYTEAFF. DNA of the CDR3: TGTGCCAGCAGCCTGGACAGCTACACTGAAGCTTTCTTT.

The V call is TRBV28, the J call TRBJ1-4; D not resolved. Trimming removed 5 bases at V and 13 bases at J, with 14 bases between. Germline V gene lookup returns CDR1 MDHEN and CDR2 SYDVKM. The CDR3 has 12 amino acids. CDR3 region: CASSLGGIGLFF. CDR3 nucleotides: TGTGCCAGCAGTCTGGGAGGGATCGGACTGTTTTTT.

CDR3 residues: CASSYSGGEGYEQYF. DNA of the CDR3: TGTGCCAGCAGTTACTCGGGGGGGGAGGGCTACGAGCAGTACTTC. The gene calls are TRBV6-5 and TRBJ2-7; 7 nucleotides match TRBD2. The CDR3 spans 15 residues. V was clipped by 0 bases and J by 3 bases; unmatched bases: 5. Germline V lookup: CDR1 MNHEY, CDR2 SVGAGI.

The genes are TRBV28 and TRBJ1-4, with D possibly TRBD1 on 6 matching bases. This CDR3 comprises 16 residues. Germline V gene data show CDR1 as MDHEN and CDR2 as SYDVKM. The V gene lost 6 bases and the J gene lost 7 bases, with 21 bases spanning the gap. This CDR3 reads CASRPITGINFEKLFF. The CDR3 region has the DNA TGTGCCAGCAGACCTATCACAGGGATTAACTTTGAAAAACTGTTTTTT.

V and J are TRBV7-6 and TRBJ1-6; D is perhaps TRBD1 (6 bases). Germline CDR1 reads SGHVS; CDR2 reads FNYEAQ. The CDR3 consists of 15 residues. Trimming stripped 1 base from V and 7 bases from J, with 11 bases between. The CDR3 DNA follows: TGTGCCAGCAGCTTAGTGGCAGGGGACAATTCACCCCTCCACTTT. Translating it yields CASSLVAGDNSPLHF.

This rearrangement joins TRBV5-1 to TRBJ2-7, with TRBD1 matching over 9 bases. The CDR3 is 16 residues long. Looked up from germline, CDR1 is SGHRS and CDR2 is YFSETQ. J was trimmed by 1 base and V by 4 bases; bases with no gene match: 9. Written as DNA, the CDR3 is TGCGCCAGCAGCCCGCCGCTGGGGACAGGGTCCTACGAGCAGTACTTC. Translating gives CASSPPLGTGSYEQYF.

The chain links TRBV6-5 to TRBJ1-1; TRBD1 might be the D (5 bases). This CDR3 has 14 residues. Trimming cost V 6 bases and J 6 bases, with 17 bases left between them. Germline CDR1 is MNHEY and CDR2 is SVGAGI. This CDR3 is CASRRDSGVAEAFF. DNA of the CDR3: TGTGCCAGCAGAAGGGACTCGGGAGTGGCTGAAGCTTTCTTT.

CDR3 sequence reads: CASFWTGSNQPQHF. CDR3 DNA sequence: TGTGCCAGCTTTTGGACAGGGAGCAATCAGCCCCAGCATTTT. The chain links TRBV6-5 to TRBJ1-5; TRBD1 matches at 8 bases. CDR1 MNHEY and CDR2 SVGAGI come from the germline V gene. V lost 8 bases to trimming and J lost 1 base; unmatched junction nucleotides: 4. CDR3 length equals 14 residues.

The chain combines TRBV19 with TRBJ2-7, with D maybe TRBD2 (6 bases). The germline gives CDR1 LNHDA, CDR2 SQIVND (reference sequence). V gave up 5 bases and J gave up 4 bases, with 12 bases separating them. The CDR3 runs to 13 residues. CDR3 region: CASSEVAEYEQYF. The CDR3 region has the DNA TGTGCCAGTAGTGAAGTAGCGGAGTACGAGCAGTACTTC.

The J gene is TRBJ1-6, the V gene TRBV10-3; TRBD1 matches 7 bases. Germline assignment: CDR1 ENHRY and CDR2 SYGVKD. V was clipped by 3 bases and J by 12 bases; unmatched bases: 11. The CDR3 length is 15 residues. The CDR3 DNA follows: TGTGCCATCAGTGATAGGGCAGGGGGGATTATACCCCTCCACTTT. Its protein is CAISDRAGGIIPLHF.

The gene calls are TRBV7-9 and TRBJ1-3; D gene uncertain. V shed 6 bases and J shed 0 bases, with 6 bases lying between them. Germline V gives CDR1 SEHNR, CDR2 FQNEAQ (reference sequence). The CDR3 sequence is 13 residues long. The CDR3 sequence: CASSPGSGNTIYF. The CDR3 bases are TGTGCCAGCAGTCCGGGCTCTGGAAACACCATATATTTT. The full variable domain, with the rest looked up from reference TRBV7-9 and TRBJ1-3, is DTGVSQNPRHKITKRGQNVTFRCDPISEHNRLYWYRQTLGQGPEFLTYFQNEAQLEKSRLLSDRFSAERPKGSFSTLEIQRTEQGDSAMYLCASSPGSGNTIYFGEGSWLTVV.

The rearrangement links TRBV28 to TRBJ1-2, with 9 bases fitting TRBD1. The V gene's germline CDR1 is MDHEN and CDR2 SYDVKM. The CDR3 length is 15 residues. Trimming at V came to 6 bases and at J to 2 bases, leaving 7 bases not matched to a gene. The CDR3 loop is CASRPQGAINYGYTF. The CDR3 DNA reads as TGTGCCAGCAGGCCACAGGGGGCGATAAACTATGGCTACACCTTC.

The chain has TRBV10-3 and TRBJ2-7, with D possibly TRBD1 on 5 matching bases. This CDR3 comprises 13 residues. The V end lost 6 bases, the J end lost 3 bases, and 12 bases lay between the germline ends. Germline CDR1 reads ENHRY; CDR2 reads SYGVKD. CDR3: CAISQDSNYEQYF. CDR3 DNA: TGTGCCATCAGCCAAGACAGTAACTACGAGCAGTACTTC.

The chain has TRBV5-5 and TRBJ1-2, with D hard to call. The CDR3 has 12 residues. Deletions cut 1 base from V and 7 bases from J, with 8 bases between. In germline, CDR1 is SGHKS, CDR2 YYEKEE (reference sequence). This CDR3 reads CASSLLRVGYTF. In DNA, the CDR3 is TGTGCCAGCAGCTTGTTGAGGGTTGGCTACACCTTC.

This clone was observed a single time. V usage is TRBV25-1 and J usage is TRBJ2-7, with D maybe TRBD2 (6 bases). The CDR3 contains 12 residues. Germline CDR1 and CDR2: MGHDK and SYGVNS. The CDR3 sequence: CPAGSSSYEQYF. CDR3 coding DNA: TGTCCGGCGGGGAGTAGCTCCTACGAGCAGTACTTC.

The J gene is TRBJ2-7, the V gene TRBV19; 7 nucleotides align to TRBD2. Germline CDR1 LNHDA, CDR2 SQIVND (reference sequence). Unmatched junction bases numbered 4, after V lost 8 bases and J lost 0 bases. This CDR3 spans 13 amino acids. CDR3 sequence reads: CASRASGSYEQYF. As DNA, the CDR3 is TGTGCCAGTCGGGCTAGCGGCTCCTACGAGCAGTACTTC.

The rearrangement joins TRBV5-1 to TRBJ2-7, with TRBD1 matching over 9 bases. CDR1 and CDR2 (germline): SGHRS, YFSETQ. CDR3 length equals 15 residues. After removal of 4 bases from V and 1 base from J, the junction contained 6 bases not matched to a gene. CDR3 coding DNA: TGCGCCAGCAGCCAACAGGGGGCCAGATCCTACGAGCAGTACTTC. It is translated as CASSQQGARSYEQYF.

The V gene is TRBV7-2, the J gene TRBJ2-2; D is perhaps TRBD2 (6 bases). The CDR3 contains 15 residues. The germline V and J ends were trimmed by 2 bases and 13 bases, with 20 bases remaining between them. CDR1 SGHTA and CDR2 FQGNSA come from the germline V gene. CDR3 in amino acids: CASSLLIAARGGLFF. CDR3 sequence (DNA): TGTGCCAGCAGCTTACTAATAGCGGCTCGGGGAGGGCTGTTTTTT.

The CDR3 nucleotides read TGTGCCAGCAGCTGGACAGGGGGTAAACTGTTTTTT. Translating gives CASSWTGGKLFF. The chain has TRBV4-2 and TRBJ1-4; TRBD1 matches at 10 bases. The CDR3 sequence is 12 residues long. Unmatched junction bases numbered 2, after V lost 5 bases and J lost 11 bases. CDR1 and CDR2 from the germline V gene are LGHNA and YNFKEQ.

The rearrangement links TRBV7-2 to TRBJ1-1, with 9 positions matching TRBD1. Germline CDR1 SGHTA, CDR2 FQGNSA. CDR3 length: 13 residues. The V and J ends lost 5 bases and 6 bases, in that order; junction bases with no gene match: 4. CDR3 amino acids: CASSLGQGSEAFF. As DNA, the CDR3 is TGTGCCAGCAGCCTGGGACAGGGTTCTGAAGCTTTCTTT.

The rearrangement uses TRBV9 and TRBJ1-1, with unresolved D. The CDR3 covers 14 residues. Germline V gene data show CDR1 as SGDLS and CDR2 as YYNGEE. With 2 bases removed from V and 4 bases from J, the gap between germline ends came to 12 bases. The CDR3 reads CASSVSPEGTEAFF. In DNA form, the CDR3 reads TGTGCCAGCAGCGTGAGCCCTGAGGGCACTGAAGCTTTCTTT.